A single sample is the source of the 14 T cell receptor beta chains below, sequenced in a study of blood T cell repertoires in COVID-19. Using immunoSEQ multiplex PCR, the repertoire was profiled, and TCRdb retains in-frame clones only, with some absent. The sample holds about 300,000 clones, 70% to 90% seen once. Sequenced input: peripheral blood. The receptor set was obtained from a man aged 65-85 years with acute or convalescent COVID-19.

The chain uses TRBV29-1 and TRBJ1-2, with TRBD1 matching 8 bases. V shed 6 bases and J 2 bases; nucleotides not matched to a gene: 5. The length of the CDR3 is 13 residues. The V gene's germline CDR1 is SQVTM and CDR2 ANQGSEA. The CDR3 DNA sequence: TGCAGCGTCGACAGGGGAATAAACTATGGCTACACCTTC. This gives the protein CSVDRGINYGYTF.

V and J are TRBV30 and TRBJ1-5; D is possibly TRBD1 (6 bases). The germline V and J ends were trimmed by 5 bases and 6 bases, with 17 bases remaining between them. The CDR3 sequence is 14 residues long. In germline, CDR1 is GTSNPN, CDR2 SVGIG (reference sequence). The CDR3 coding sequence is TGTGCCTGGGGCAGGGGTGGATCGGGTCAGCCCCAGCATTTT. Protein sequence: CAWGRGGSGQPQHF.

The rearrangement uses TRBV29-1 and TRBJ2-5; weak D call: TRBD1 (6 bases). This CDR3 comprises 13 residues. V shed 4 bases and J shed 0 bases, with 9 bases lying between them. Germline assignment: CDR1 SQVTM and CDR2 ANQGSEA. CDR3 nucleotides: TGCAGCGTTGGGCAGGGGAACCAAGAGACCCAGTACTTC. It specifies CSVGQGNQETQYF.

The chain employs TRBV6-4 and TRBJ2-3, with 11 bases identical to TRBD2. CDR1 is MRHNA and CDR2 is SNTAGT in the germline V gene. This CDR3 has 15 amino acids. With 5 bases clipped from V and 0 bases from J, the junction kept 1 base outside the gene matches. The CDR3 sequence: CASSRLAGSTDTQYF. The CDR3 DNA follows: TGTGCCAGCAGTAGACTAGCGGGAAGCACAGATACGCAGTATTTT.

The rearrangement links TRBV2 to TRBJ1-4, with D uncertain. Germline CDR1 SNHLY, CDR2 FYNNEI. The CDR3 consists of 13 residues. Trimming left V 4 bases short and J 7 bases short, with 10 bases between. CDR3 sequence reads: CASSGTEGEKLFF. The CDR3 nucleotides are TGTGCCAGCAGTGGGACGGAGGGTGAAAAACTGTTTTTT.

V gene TRBV5-1 combines with J gene TRBJ2-1; D is possibly TRBD2 (6 bases). Germline CDR1 and CDR2: SGHRS and YFSETQ. The V gene lost 6 bases and the J gene lost 8 bases, with 12 bases spanning the gap. This CDR3 comprises 12 residues. CDR3 DNA sequence: TGCGCCAGCAACTTTTGGGGGGATGAGCAGTTCTTC. Protein product: CASNFWGDEQFF.

The V call is TRBV5-1, the J call TRBJ2-5, with a weak D call TRBD1 (6 bases). The V end lost 3 bases, the J end lost 4 bases, and 13 bases lay between the germline ends. Germline CDR1 and CDR2: SGHRS and YFSETQ. This CDR3 has 14 amino acids. This chain's CDR3 is CASSSTGSGETQYF. The CDR3 nucleotides are TGCGCCAGCAGCTCAACAGGGTCCGGAGAGACCCAGTACTTC.

The chain employs TRBV7-2 and TRBJ2-7, with TRBD2 as a possible D gene (5 bases). Germline V gene data show CDR1 as SGHTA and CDR2 as FQGNSA. The CDR3 loop spans 14 amino acids. Trimming took off 5 bases at V and 2 bases at J, with 13 bases between the two ends. DNA for the CDR3: TGTGCCAGCAGCAAAGCCGGGGATACCTACGAGCAGTACTTC. Translated, it gives CASSKAGDTYEQYF.

The chain couples TRBV14 to TRBJ2-7, with D perhaps matching TRBD2 (6 bases). Trimming left V 5 bases short and J 3 bases short, with 11 bases between. The CDR3 consists of 13 residues. In germline, CDR1 is SGHDN, CDR2 FVKESK. For the CDR3, the DNA is TGTGCCAGCAGCTTGGGACTCCTCTACGAGCAGTACTTC. Translated: CASSLGLLYEQYF.

The chain joins TRBV7-8 to TRBJ2-5; 7 positions agree with TRBD1. Germline V gives CDR1 SGHVS, CDR2 FQNEAQ. V was clipped by 5 bases and J by 2 bases; unmatched bases: 11. The CDR3 runs 16 residues. The CDR3 DNA reads TGTGCCAGCAGCAGGGGTCGGGACAGAGAACAAGAGACCCAGTACTTC. It is translated as CASSRGRDREQETQYF. Together with reference TRBV7-8 and TRBJ2-5, the CDR3 gives the full variable domain: GAGVSQSPRYKVAKRGQDVALRCDPISGHVSLFWYQQALGQGPEFLTYFQNEAQLDKSGLPSDRFFAERPEGSVSTLKIQRTQQEDSAVYLCASSRGRDREQETQYFGPGTRLLVL.

This clone has just one count. This sequence joins TRBV7-8 and TRBJ1-6, with D perhaps matching TRBD1 (5 bases). V lost 3 bases and J lost 3, with 9 bases in between. The length of the CDR3 is 15 residues. Per the germline V gene, CDR1 is SGHVS and CDR2 is FQNEAQ. The CDR3, as DNA: TGTGCCAGCAGCTTTCGGACAAACTATAATTCACCCCTCCACTTT. Translation gives CASSFRTNYNSPLHF. Together with reference TRBV7-8 and TRBJ1-6, the CDR3 gives the full variable domain: GAGVSQSPRYKVAKRGQDVALRCDPISGHVSLFWYQQALGQGPEFLTYFQNEAQLDKSGLPSDRFFAERPEGSVSTLKIQRTQQEDSAVYLCASSFRTNYNSPLHFGNGTRLTVT.

The J gene is TRBJ1-5, the V gene TRBV5-5, with 12 bases aligning to TRBD1. CDR1 SGHKS and CDR2 YYEKEE come from the germline V gene (reference sequence). CDR3 size: 17 residues. V was pared by 1 base and J by 5 bases, with 7 bases of the junction left unmatched. In DNA, the CDR3 is TGTGCCAGCAGCTTGTTCTCCGGGACAGGGGGCTATCAGCCCCAGCATTTT. It translates to CASSLFSGTGGYQPQHF.

The CDR3 reads CASSTGGWGKSPLHF. In nucleotides, the CDR3 is TGTGCCAGCTCGACAGGGGGTTGGGGCAAATCACCCCTCCACTTT. The gene calls are TRBV6-5 and TRBJ1-6; 9 bases agree with TRBD1. The CDR3 length is 15 residues. Germline-derived CDR1 and CDR2 are MNHEY and SVGAGI. V lost 8 bases to trimming and J lost 10 bases; unmatched junction nucleotides: 12.

This clone was counted a few times. The chain uses TRBV10-2 and TRBJ1-2, with 11 bases matching TRBD1. The CDR3 covers 13 residues. Trimming at V came to 10 bases and at J to 4 bases, leaving 5 bases not matched to a gene. Germline V gives CDR1 WSHSY, CDR2 SAAADI. The CDR3 bases are TGCGCCACAATGGGACAGGGGGGCTATGGCTACACCTTC. Translation gives CATMGQGGYGYTF.